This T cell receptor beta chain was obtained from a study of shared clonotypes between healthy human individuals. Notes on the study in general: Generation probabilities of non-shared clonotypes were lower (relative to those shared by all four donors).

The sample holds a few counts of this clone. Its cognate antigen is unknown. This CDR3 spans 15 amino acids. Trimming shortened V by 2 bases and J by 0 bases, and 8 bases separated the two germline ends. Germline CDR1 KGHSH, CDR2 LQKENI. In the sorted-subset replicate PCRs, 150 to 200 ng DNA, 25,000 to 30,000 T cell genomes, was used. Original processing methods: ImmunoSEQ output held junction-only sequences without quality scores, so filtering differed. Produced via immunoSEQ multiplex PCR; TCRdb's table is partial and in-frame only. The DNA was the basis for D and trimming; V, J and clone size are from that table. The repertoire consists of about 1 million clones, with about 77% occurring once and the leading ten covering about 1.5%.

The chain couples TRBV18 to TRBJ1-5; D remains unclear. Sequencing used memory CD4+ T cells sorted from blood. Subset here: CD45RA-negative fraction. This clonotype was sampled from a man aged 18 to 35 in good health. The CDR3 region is CASSPSTNSNQPQHF. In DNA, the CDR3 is TGTGCCAGCTCACCAAGCACAAATAGCAATCAGCCCCAGCATTTT.